By sample share, the clone carrying this TCR beta chain is medium-sized. Its antigen is not identified. The data derive from a study of spatial heterogeneity in lung cancer. CDR1 and CDR2 from the germline V gene are LGHDT and YNNKEL (reference sequence). The CDR3 consists of 13 residues. V lost 4 bases, J lost 10 bases, and 14 bases lay in between. Every cDNA TCR molecule received its own unique molecular identifier. Using its own MiXCR run on the 5' RACE reads, TCRdb lists one record per CDR3 protein. The sample has a few thousand distinct CDR3 sequences, around 5% seen once. Points from the study as a whole: Mutation tallies in tumors tracked expanded intratumoral alpha and beta TCR counts. Expanded TCRs that were ubiquitous or regional had counts tracking ubiquitous and regional nonsynonymous mutations, respectively.

Documented time point: sample taken at primary tumor resection. Frozen PBMC, nontumor lung or tumor provided whole RNA, which was sequenced unsorted. The starting material was lung tumor tissue, obtained at surgery. The clonotype comes from a female donor with early-stage non-small cell lung cancer. The genes are TRBV3-1 and TRBJ2-1; D is perhaps TRBD2 (6 bases). The CDR3 here is CASSPRRGSEQFF. In nucleotides, the CDR3 is TGTGCCAGCAGCCCGAGACGGGGGTCCGAGCAGTTCTTC.